A selection of T cell receptor beta chains follows, all from one sample in a study of cytomegalovirus exposure and HLA in healthy donors. Libraries were prepared by immunoSEQ multiplex PCR; TCRdb keeps only in-frame clonotypes and omits some of them. The sample has approximately 160,000 clones, 68% seen once. Sequencing was carried out using PBMCs. These receptor sequences come from a man aged 45-60 years in good health and CMV-seronegative. CDR3s include the opening cysteine and the closing phenylalanine or tryptophan. Fields, in order: V gene, D gene, clone size, J gene, CDR3 DNA, CDR3 protein. The D gene is left open where the match is weak. Some rows have no size entry. The others give once, few or many, or a class for an expanded clone.

>TRBV4-3|NA|NA|TRBJ1-1
TGCGCCAGCAGCCAAGATTCAGGGGATACTGAAGCTTTCTTT
CASSQDSGDTEAFF
>TRBV9|NA|NA|TRBJ1-1
TGTGCCAGCAGCGCTACAACGACAGTGAACACTGAAGCTTTCTTT
CASSATTTVNTEAFF
>TRBV7-9|NA|NA|TRBJ2-7
TGTGCCAGCAGCTTCAGGGGCGAGCAGTACTTC
CASSFRGEQYF
>TRBV19|NA|NA|TRBJ1-4
TGTGCCTCTGGGGGGTACGAAAAACTGTTTTTT
CASGGYEKLFF
>TRBV27|NA|few|TRBJ2-6
TGTGCCAGCAGTTTAATAGCGACCGGGGCCAACGTCCTGACTTTC
CASSLIATGANVLTF
>TRBV7-9|NA|NA|TRBJ1-4
TGTGCCAGCAGCCGAGTCGGAACTAATGAAAAACTGTTTTTT
CASSRVGTNEKLFF
>TRBV5-1|NA|NA|TRBJ2-1
TGCGCCAGCAGCTTGGAGTGGAGATCCGATGAGCAGTTCTTC
CASSLEWRSDEQFF
>TRBV7-9|NA|NA|TRBJ1-2
TGTGCCAGCAGCTTAGGTCGACAGGAAAAGACTAACTATGGCTACACCTTC
CASSLGRQEKTNYGYTF
>TRBV9|TRBD2|once|TRBJ2-2
TGTGCCAGCAGCGCGGGGGGGACCGGGGAGCTGTTTTTT
CASSAGGTGELFF
>TRBV29-1|NA|NA|TRBJ1-2
TGCAGCGTTGAACACAGGGATGGCTACACCTTC
CSVEHRDGYTF
>TRBV5-8|NA|once|TRBJ1-5
TGTGCCAGCAGCTCGCCGTGGGGGGGGTCGAATCAGCCCCAGCATTTT
CASSSPWGGSNQPQHF
>TRBV7-2|NA|NA|TRBJ2-2
TGTGCCAGCAGCTTAAATAGTCCGGGGAACACCGGGGAGCTGTTTTTT
CASSLNSPGNTGELFF
>TRBV7-9|NA|few|TRBJ1-1
TGTGCCAGCAGCTTAGGGGCGGGAACGGACACTGAAGCTTTCTTT
CASSLGAGTDTEAFF
>TRBV5-1|NA|NA|TRBJ2-2
TGCGCCAGCAGCACGGGACTGTCGAACACCGGGGAGCTGTTTTTT
CASSTGLSNTGELFF
>TRBV28|TRBD1|NA|TRBJ2-7
TGTGCCAGCAGCCTTCCGGGACAGGTCTCCTACGAGCAGTACTTC
CASSLPGQVSYEQYF
>TRBV27|NA|NA|TRBJ2-7
TGTGCCAGCAGTAGCCAGGGGAAAGGCAACGAGCAGTACTTC
CASSSQGKGNEQYF
>TRBV14|NA|NA|TRBJ1-1
TGTGCCAGCAGCGAGAGGAGTATAGCTTACACTGAAGCTTTCTTT
CASSERSIAYTEAFF
>TRBV7-9|NA|NA|TRBJ1-3
TGTGCCAGCAGCTTAGCGGGGCAAAGCTCTGGAAACACCATATATTTT
CASSLAGQSSGNTIYF
>TRBV10-2|NA|few|TRBJ2-7
TGCGCCAGCAGTGAGTACCAGGTTACCTACGAGCAGTACTTC
CASSEYQVTYEQYF